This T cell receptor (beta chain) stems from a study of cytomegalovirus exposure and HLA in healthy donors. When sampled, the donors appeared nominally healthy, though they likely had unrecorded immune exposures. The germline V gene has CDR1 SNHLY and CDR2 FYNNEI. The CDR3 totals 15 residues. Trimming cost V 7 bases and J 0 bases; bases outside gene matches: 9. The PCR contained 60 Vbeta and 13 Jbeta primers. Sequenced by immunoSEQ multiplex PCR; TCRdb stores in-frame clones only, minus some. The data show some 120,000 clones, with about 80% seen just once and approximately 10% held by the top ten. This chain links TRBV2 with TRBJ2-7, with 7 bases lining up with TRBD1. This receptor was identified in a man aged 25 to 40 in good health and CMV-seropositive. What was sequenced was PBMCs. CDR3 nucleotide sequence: TGTGCCAGCACCCCGAGTGGGGACAGCTCCTACGAGCAGTACTTC. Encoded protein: CASTPSGDSSYEQYF.